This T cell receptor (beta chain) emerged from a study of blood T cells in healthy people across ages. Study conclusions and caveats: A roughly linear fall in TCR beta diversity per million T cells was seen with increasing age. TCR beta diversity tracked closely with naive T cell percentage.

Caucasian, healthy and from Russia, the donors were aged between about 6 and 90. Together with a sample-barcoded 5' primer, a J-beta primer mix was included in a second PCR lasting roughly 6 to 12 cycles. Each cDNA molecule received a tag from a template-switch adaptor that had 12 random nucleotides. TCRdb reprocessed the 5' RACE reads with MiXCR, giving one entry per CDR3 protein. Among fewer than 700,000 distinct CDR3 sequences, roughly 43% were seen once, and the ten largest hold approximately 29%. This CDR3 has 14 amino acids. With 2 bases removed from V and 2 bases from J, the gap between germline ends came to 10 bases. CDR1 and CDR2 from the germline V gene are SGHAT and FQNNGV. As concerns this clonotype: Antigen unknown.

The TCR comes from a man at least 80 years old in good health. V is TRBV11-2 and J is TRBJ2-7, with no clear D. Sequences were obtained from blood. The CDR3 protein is CASSLPPAPYEQYF. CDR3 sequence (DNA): TGTGCCAGCAGCTTACCCCCAGCCCCCTACGAGCAGTACTTC.